Listed below are T cell receptor beta chains from one sample, sequenced in a study of blood T cell repertoires in COVID-19. Some clones are missing from TCRdb's copy, which holds only in-frame ones; the method was immunoSEQ multiplex PCR. The data hold 170,000 or so clones, with around 87% observed a single time. The source material was PBMCs or T cells enriched from blood (not recorded which). These receptors were obtained from a woman in her forties or fifties who had recovered from COVID-19. Both conserved end residues are part of each CDR3. A D gene is named only where the DNA matches it firmly. Only part of the rows carry a size: once, few, many, or a class if the clone is expanded.

D gene	V gene	J gene	clone size	CDR3 protein	CDR3 DNA
NA	TRBV18	TRBJ2-1	NA	CASSPPERLQFF	TGTGCCAGCTCACCACCTGAGAGGCTGCAGTTCTTC
NA	TRBV27	TRBJ1-2	once	CASSLPTGRGYTF	TGTGCCAGCAGTTTACCTACAGGGCGCGGCTACACCTTC
NA	TRBV2	TRBJ1-6	NA	CASSATDSYNSPLHF	TGTGCCAGCAGTGCTACAGACTCCTATAATTCACCCCTCCACTTT
NA	TRBV4-2	TRBJ2-3	NA	CASSQEQGTDTQYF	TGTGCCAGCAGCCAAGAACAGGGCACAGATACGCAGTATTTT
TRBD1	TRBV19	TRBJ1-4	NA	CASNLQGTGDEKLFF	TGTGCCAGCAATCTCCAGGGGACAGGGGATGAAAAACTGTTTTTT
NA	TRBV14	TRBJ2-3	NA	CASSQRQVFSTDTQYF	TGTGCCAGCAGCCAAAGACAGGTTTTTAGCACAGATACGCAGTATTTT
NA	TRBV15	TRBJ1-6	NA	CATSRDGGNSPLHF	TGTGCCACCAGCAGAGATGGGGGGAATTCACCCCTCCACTTT
TRBD2	TRBV7-3	TRBJ2-3	NA	CASSLNQRGGTDTQYF	TGTGCCAGCAGCTTAAATCAGCGGGGAGGCACAGATACGCAGTATTTT
TRBD2	TRBV7-2	TRBJ2-1	NA	CASSLDERGGTFF	TGTGCCAGCAGCTTAGACGAGCGGGGGGGGACGTTCTTC
NA	TRBV9	TRBJ2-3	NA	CASSVVAGRGPSTDTQYF	TGTGCCAGCAGCGTAGTCGCCGGGAGGGGGCCTAGCACAGATACGCAGTATTTT
NA	TRBV19	TRBJ2-2	NA	CAIGTDTGELFF	TGTGCCATTGGGACTGACACCGGGGAGCTGTTTTTT
NA	TRBV4-1	TRBJ2-7	NA	CASSQDGTSLYF	TGCGCCAGCAGCCAAGATGGGACTTCTTTGTACTTC
NA	TRBV3-1/TRBV3-2	TRBJ2-7	NA	CASSLRAYEQYF	TGTGCCAGCAGCCTACGGGCCTACGAGCAGTACTTC
NA	TRBV4-1	TRBJ2-7	NA	CASSQETLAGDYEQYF	TGCGCCAGCAGCCAAGAAACACTAGCTGGGGACTACGAGCAGTACTTC
TRBD1	TRBV4-1	TRBJ1-1	NA	CASSLLDRGQTEAFF	TGCGCCAGCAGCCTACTCGACAGGGGGCAGACTGAAGCTTTCTTT
TRBD1	TRBV11-2	TRBJ1-1	NA	CASSLVRGTVNTEAFF	TGTGCCAGCAGCTTAGTTAGGGGGACAGTAAACACTGAAGCTTTCTTT
NA	TRBV6-5	TRBJ1-1	NA	CASSERGSTEAFF	TGTGCCAGCAGCGAGCGGGGTAGCACTGAAGCTTTCTTT
TRBD1	TRBV5-4	TRBJ1-4	NA	CASSSRQGGDEKLFF	TGTGCCAGCAGTTCTCGACAGGGCGGCGATGAAAAACTGTTTTTT
NA	TRBV11-3	TRBJ2-5	NA	CASSLGEETQYF	TGTGCCAGCAGCTTAGGGGAGGAGACCCAGTACTTC
NA	TRBV6-4	TRBJ1-5	once	CASSDSGDGGKWGNQPQHF	TGTGCCAGCAGTGACTCGGGGGACGGGGGGAAATGGGGCAATCAGCCCCAGCATTTT
TRBD1	TRBV5-1	TRBJ2-7	NA	CASSARQGNYEQYF	TGCGCCAGCAGCGCGAGACAGGGGAACTACGAGCAGTACTTC
TRBD2	TRBV9	TRBJ2-7	NA	CASSVDGGAYEQYF	TGTGCCAGCAGCGTAGACGGGGGGGCCTACGAGCAGTACTTC
NA	TRBV25-1	TRBJ2-1	few	CASSESAGEQFF	TGTGCCAGCAGTGAATCGGCAGGTGAGCAGTTCTTC
TRBD2	TRBV14	TRBJ2-3	NA	CASSQYLSGTITDTQYF	TGTGCCAGCAGCCAATATCTGAGCGGGACCATCACAGATACGCAGTATTTT
NA	TRBV7-6	TRBJ2-1	NA	CASSLGGRSYNEQFF	TGTGCCAGCAGCTTAGGGGGCCGCTCCTACAATGAGCAGTTCTTC
TRBD2	TRBV3-1/TRBV3-2	TRBJ2-5	NA	CASSYKRGGVETQYF	TGTGCCAGCAGCTACAAGCGGGGGGGCGTGGAGACCCAGTACTTC
TRBD2	TRBV3-1/TRBV3-2	TRBJ2-5	NA	CASSRRTSGGAETQYF	TGTGCCAGCAGCCGCCGGACTAGCGGGGGGGCGGAGACCCAGTACTTC
NA	TRBV5-4	TRBJ2-7	NA	CASSLEVSRAYEQYF	TGTGCCAGCAGCTTGGAGGTCAGCCGGGCCTACGAGCAGTACTTC
NA	TRBV3-1/TRBV3-2	TRBJ1-2	NA	CASSPGGGRYGYTF	TGTGCCAGCAGCCCCGGGGGGGGTCGCTATGGCTACACCTTC
TRBD1	TRBV27	TRBJ2-7	NA	CASTLGQGANYEQYF	TGTGCCAGCACCCTGGGGCAGGGGGCGAACTACGAGCAGTACTTC
NA	TRBV5-1	TRBJ2-1	NA	CASSWTNNEQFF	TGCGCCAGCAGCTGGACTAACAATGAGCAGTTCTTC
NA	TRBV7-8	TRBJ1-3	NA	CASSLRRSSGNTIYF	TGTGCCAGCAGCTTAAGGCGGAGCTCTGGAAACACCATATATTTT
NA	TRBV7-2	TRBJ1-1	NA	CASSRTALNTEAFF	TGTGCCAGCAGCCGGACAGCCCTGAACACTGAAGCTTTCTTT
TRBD2	TRBV4-3	TRBJ2-6	NA	CASSRGLAGATFSSGANVLTF	TGCGCCAGCAGCCGAGGACTAGCGGGGGCTACATTTTCTTCTGGGGCCAACGTCCTGACTTTC
NA	TRBV11-2	TRBJ1-2	NA	CASSLGHSHGYTF	TGTGCCAGCAGCTTAGGGCATAGCCATGGCTACACCTTC
NA	TRBV28	TRBJ1-2	NA	CASSTRVDNNGYTF	TGTGCCAGCAGTACCAGAGTGGACAACAATGGCTACACCTTC
TRBD1	TRBV19	TRBJ1-1	NA	CASSIEKQGAGEAFF	TGTGCCAGTAGTATAGAGAAACAGGGGGCGGGGGAAGCTTTCTTT
NA	TRBV7-2	TRBJ1-2	NA	CASSPRQPYGYTF	TGTGCCAGCAGCCCCAGACAGCCCTATGGCTACACCTTC
TRBD2	TRBV11-3	TRBJ2-2	NA	CASSFGGSVGELFF	TGTGCCAGCAGCTTCGGGGGGAGCGTCGGGGAGCTGTTTTTT
TRBD1	TRBV18	TRBJ2-4	NA	CASSPRTGKDRNIQYF	TGTGCCAGCTCACCGAGGACAGGGAAAGACAGGAACATTCAGTACTTC
TRBD1	TRBV9	TRBJ1-1	once	CASSVAQGITEAFF	TGTGCCAGCAGCGTAGCACAGGGGATAACTGAAGCTTTCTTT
TRBD1	TRBV7-2	TRBJ1-5	NA	CASSLGTGQGQPQHF	TGTGCCAGCAGCTTAGGGACAGGGCAAGGGCAGCCCCAGCATTTT
TRBD2	TRBV20-1	TRBJ2-5	NA	CSATRGGTQYF	TGCAGTGCGACCCGGGGGGGGACCCAGTACTTC
NA	TRBV9	TRBJ2-6	NA	CASSSSGVPGANVLTF	TGTGCCAGCAGTTCCTCGGGGGTCCCTGGGGCCAACGTCCTGACTTTC
NA	TRBV5-4	TRBJ2-1	NA	CASSLIGGERNEQFF	TGTGCCAGCAGCTTGATAGGGGGGGAGCGCAATGAGCAGTTCTTC
NA	TRBV9	TRBJ1-5	NA	CASSVEAGRKPQHF	TGTGCCAGCAGCGTAGAGGCAGGCCGCAAGCCCCAGCATTTT
NA	TRBV19	TRBJ2-7	NA	CASSIGRGGSYEQYF	TGTGCCAGTAGTATAGGCAGGGGCGGCTCCTACGAGCAGTACTTC
NA	TRBV27	TRBJ2-7	NA	CASSPRSSYEQYF	TGTGCCAGCAGCCCACGTTCTAGCTACGAGCAGTACTTC
TRBD1	TRBV27	TRBJ2-3	once	CASTQTGVADTQYF	TGTGCCAGCACCCAAACAGGGGTGGCAGATACGCAGTATTTT
TRBD2	TRBV18	TRBJ2-3	NA	CASSPEGLAGGDTQYF	TGTGCCAGCTCACCAGAGGGACTAGCGGGGGGAGATACGCAGTATTTT
TRBD2	TRBV7-9	TRBJ2-3	NA	CASSFIVGTSGATDTQYF	TGTGCCAGCAGCTTCATTGTCGGGACTAGCGGAGCGACAGATACGCAGTATTTT
NA	TRBV5-1	TRBJ1-1	NA	CASSLFQGSATEAFF	TGCGCCAGCAGCTTGTTCCAGGGGTCGGCGACTGAAGCTTTCTTT
TRBD2	TRBV4-1	TRBJ2-1	NA	CASSQATSGGPVAQFF	TGCGCCAGCAGCCAAGCGACTAGCGGGGGGCCCGTGGCGCAGTTCTTC
NA	TRBV2	TRBJ1-4	once	CASSVTGLDEKLFF	TGTGCCAGCAGTGTGACAGGTTTAGATGAAAAACTGTTTTTT
NA	TRBV7-6	TRBJ2-2	NA	CASIRPEVGPYTGELFF	TGTGCCAGCATACGGCCTGAGGTGGGGCCCTACACCGGGGAGCTGTTTTTT
TRBD1	TRBV6-5	TRBJ2-4	NA	CASSRDRAKNIQYF	TGTGCCAGCAGCCGGGACAGAGCCAAAAACATTCAGTACTTC